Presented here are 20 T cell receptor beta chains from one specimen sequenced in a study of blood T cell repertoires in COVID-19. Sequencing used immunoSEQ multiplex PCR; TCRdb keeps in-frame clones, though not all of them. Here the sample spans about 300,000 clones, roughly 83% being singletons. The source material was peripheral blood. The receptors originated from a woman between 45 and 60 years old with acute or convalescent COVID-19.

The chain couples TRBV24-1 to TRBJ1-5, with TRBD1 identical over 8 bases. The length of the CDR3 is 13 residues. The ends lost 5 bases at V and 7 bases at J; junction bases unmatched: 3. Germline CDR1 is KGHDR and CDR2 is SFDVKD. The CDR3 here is CATSATGGQPQHF. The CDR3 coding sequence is TGTGCCACCAGTGCAACAGGGGGGCAGCCCCAGCATTTT.

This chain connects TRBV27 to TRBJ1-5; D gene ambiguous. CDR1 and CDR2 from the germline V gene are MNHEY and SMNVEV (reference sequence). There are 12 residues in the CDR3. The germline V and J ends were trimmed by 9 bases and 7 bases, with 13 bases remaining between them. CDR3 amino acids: CASQRPGQPQHF. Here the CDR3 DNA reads TGTGCCAGTCAGAGACCCGGGCAGCCCCAGCATTTT.

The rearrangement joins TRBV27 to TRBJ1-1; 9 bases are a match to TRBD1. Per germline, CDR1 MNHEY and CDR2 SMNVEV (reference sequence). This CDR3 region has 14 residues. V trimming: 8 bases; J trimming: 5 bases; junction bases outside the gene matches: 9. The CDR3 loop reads CASGGQGWRTEAFF. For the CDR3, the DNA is TGTGCCAGCGGGGGACAGGGCTGGCGGACTGAAGCTTTCTTT.

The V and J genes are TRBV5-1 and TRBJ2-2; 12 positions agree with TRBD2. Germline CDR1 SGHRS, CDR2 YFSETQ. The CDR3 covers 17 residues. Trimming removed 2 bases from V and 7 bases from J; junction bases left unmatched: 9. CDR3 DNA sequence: TGCGCCAGCAGCTTTTGGACTAGCGGGACTCCCGGCGGGGAGCTGTTTTTT. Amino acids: CASSFWTSGTPGGELFF.

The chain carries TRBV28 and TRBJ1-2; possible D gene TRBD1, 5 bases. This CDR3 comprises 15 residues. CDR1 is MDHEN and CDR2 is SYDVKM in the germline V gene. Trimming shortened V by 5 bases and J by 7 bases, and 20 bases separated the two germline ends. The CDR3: CASSPGTRTLPGYTF. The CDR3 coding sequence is TGTGCCAGCAGTCCGGGGACTCGGACTTTACCTGGCTACACCTTC.

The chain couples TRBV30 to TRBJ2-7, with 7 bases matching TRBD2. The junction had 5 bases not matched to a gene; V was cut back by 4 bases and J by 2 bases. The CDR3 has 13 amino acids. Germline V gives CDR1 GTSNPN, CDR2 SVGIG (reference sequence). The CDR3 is CAWNRDYPYEQYF. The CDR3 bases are TGTGCCTGGAACCGGGACTACCCCTACGAGCAGTACTTC.

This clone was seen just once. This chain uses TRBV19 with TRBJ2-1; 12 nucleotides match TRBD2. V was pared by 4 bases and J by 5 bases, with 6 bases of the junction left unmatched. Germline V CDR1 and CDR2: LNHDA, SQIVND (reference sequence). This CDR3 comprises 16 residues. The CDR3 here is CASSTRTSGKDNEQFF. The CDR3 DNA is TGTGCCAGTAGTACGCGGACTAGCGGGAAGGACAATGAGCAGTTCTTC.

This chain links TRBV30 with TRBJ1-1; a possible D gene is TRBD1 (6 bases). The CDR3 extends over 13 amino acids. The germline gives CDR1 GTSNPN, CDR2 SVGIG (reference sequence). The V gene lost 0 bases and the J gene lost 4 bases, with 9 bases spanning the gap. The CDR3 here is CAWSVQGSTEAFF. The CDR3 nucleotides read TGTGCCTGGAGTGTCCAGGGGAGCACTGAAGCTTTCTTT. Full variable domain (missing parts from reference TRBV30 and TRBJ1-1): SQTIHQWPATLVQPVGSPLSLECTVEGTSNPNLYWYRQAAGRGLQLLFYSVGIGQISSEVPQNLSASRPQDRQFILSSKKLLLSDSGFYLCAWSVQGSTEAFFGQGTRLTVV.

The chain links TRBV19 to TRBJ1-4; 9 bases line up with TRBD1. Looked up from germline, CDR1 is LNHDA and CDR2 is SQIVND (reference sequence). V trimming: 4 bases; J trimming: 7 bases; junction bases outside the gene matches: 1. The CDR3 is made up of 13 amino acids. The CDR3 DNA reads TGTGCCAGTAGTAAGGACAGGGGTGAAAAACTGTTTTTT. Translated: CASSKDRGEKLFF.

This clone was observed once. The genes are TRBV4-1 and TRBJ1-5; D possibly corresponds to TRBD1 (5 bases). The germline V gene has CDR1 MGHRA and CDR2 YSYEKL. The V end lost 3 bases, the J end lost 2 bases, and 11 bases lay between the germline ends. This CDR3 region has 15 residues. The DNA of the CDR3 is TGCGCCAGCAGCCATCCCGTCAGGGGCAATCAGCCCCAGCATTTT. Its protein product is CASSHPVRGNQPQHF.

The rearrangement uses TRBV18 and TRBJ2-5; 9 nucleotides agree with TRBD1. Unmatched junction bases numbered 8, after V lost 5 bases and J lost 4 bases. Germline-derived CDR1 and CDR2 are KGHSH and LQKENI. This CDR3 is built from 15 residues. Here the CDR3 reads CASSGLGQGTETQYF. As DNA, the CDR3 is TGTGCCAGCTCAGGGCTGGGACAGGGCACAGAGACCCAGTACTTC. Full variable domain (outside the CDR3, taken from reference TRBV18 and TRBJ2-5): NAGVMQNPRHLVRRRGQEARLRCSPMKGHSHVYWYRQLPEEGLKFMVYLQKENIIDESGMPKERFSAEFPKEGPSILRIQQVVRGDSAAYFCASSGLGQGTETQYFGPGTRLLVL.

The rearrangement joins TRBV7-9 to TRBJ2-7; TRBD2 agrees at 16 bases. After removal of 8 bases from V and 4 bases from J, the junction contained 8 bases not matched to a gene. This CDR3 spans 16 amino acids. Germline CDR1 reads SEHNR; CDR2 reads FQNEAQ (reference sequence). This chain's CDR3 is CASSGTSGRAGYEQYF. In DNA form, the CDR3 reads TGTGCCAGCTCCGGGACTAGCGGGAGGGCCGGGTACGAGCAGTACTTC. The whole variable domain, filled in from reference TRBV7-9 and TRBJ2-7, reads DTGVSQNPRHKITKRGQNVTFRCDPISEHNRLYWYRQTLGQGPEFLTYFQNEAQLEKSRLLSDRFSAERPKGSFSTLEIQRTEQGDSAMYLCASSGTSGRAGYEQYFGPGTRLTVT.

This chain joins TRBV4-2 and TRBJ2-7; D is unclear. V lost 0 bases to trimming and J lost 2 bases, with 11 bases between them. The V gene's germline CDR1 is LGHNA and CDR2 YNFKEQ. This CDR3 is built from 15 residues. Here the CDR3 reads CASSQDLATAYEQYF. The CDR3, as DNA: TGTGCCAGCAGCCAAGATCTCGCTACCGCCTACGAGCAGTACTTC.

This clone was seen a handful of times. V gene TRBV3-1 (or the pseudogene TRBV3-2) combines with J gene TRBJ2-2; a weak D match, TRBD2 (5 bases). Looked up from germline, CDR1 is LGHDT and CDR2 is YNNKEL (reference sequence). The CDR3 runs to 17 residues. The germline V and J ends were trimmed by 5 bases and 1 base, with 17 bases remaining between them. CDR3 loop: CASSEGLRSLNTGELFF. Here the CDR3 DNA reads TGTGCCAGCAGCGAAGGACTCCGGAGCTTGAACACCGGGGAGCTGTTTTTT.

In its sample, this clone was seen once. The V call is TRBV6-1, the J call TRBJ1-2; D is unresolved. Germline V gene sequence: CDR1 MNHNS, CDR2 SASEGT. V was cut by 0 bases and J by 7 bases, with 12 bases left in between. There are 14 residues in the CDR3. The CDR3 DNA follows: TGTGCCAGCAGTGAAGCAAGAAGCGTTCGTGGCTACACCTTC. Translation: CASSEARSVRGYTF.

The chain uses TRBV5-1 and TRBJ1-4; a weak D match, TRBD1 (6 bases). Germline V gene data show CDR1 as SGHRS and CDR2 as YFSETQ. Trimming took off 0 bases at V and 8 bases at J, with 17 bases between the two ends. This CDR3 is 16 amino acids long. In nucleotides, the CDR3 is TGCGCCAGCAGCTTGGGGGCGGGGGGCGCCTACGAAAAACTGTTTTTT. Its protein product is CASSLGAGGAYEKLFF.

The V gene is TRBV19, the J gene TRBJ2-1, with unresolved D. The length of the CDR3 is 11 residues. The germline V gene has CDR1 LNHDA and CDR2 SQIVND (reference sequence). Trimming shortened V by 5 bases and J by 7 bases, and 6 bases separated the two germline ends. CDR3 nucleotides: TGTGCCAGTAGTTATCCGAATGAGCAGTTCTTC. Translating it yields CASSYPNEQFF.

The CDR3 DNA reads TGTGCCAGCAGTTTTCCGGGGGTCCGGTCACCCCTCCACTTT. This sequence encodes CASSFPGVRSPLHF. This chain uses TRBV28 with TRBJ1-6; D might be TRBD1 (5 bases). The CDR3 has 14 amino acids. V shed 3 bases and J shed 10 bases, with 13 bases lying between them. Germline loops: CDR1 MDHEN, CDR2 SYDVKM. The variable domain in full, with the rest retrieved from reference TRBV28 and TRBJ1-6, is DVKVTQSSRYLVKRTGEKVFLECVQDMDHENMFWYRQDPGLGLRLIYFSYDVKMKEKGDIPEGYSVSREKKERFSLILESASTNQTSMYLCASSFPGVRSPLHFGNGTRLTVT.

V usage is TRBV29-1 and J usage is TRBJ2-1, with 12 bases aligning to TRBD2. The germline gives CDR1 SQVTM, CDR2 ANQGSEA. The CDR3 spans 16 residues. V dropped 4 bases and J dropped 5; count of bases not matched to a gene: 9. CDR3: CSVVISGTSGHNEQFF. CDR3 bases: TGCAGCGTTGTAATTAGTGGGACTAGCGGGCACAATGAGCAGTTCTTC.

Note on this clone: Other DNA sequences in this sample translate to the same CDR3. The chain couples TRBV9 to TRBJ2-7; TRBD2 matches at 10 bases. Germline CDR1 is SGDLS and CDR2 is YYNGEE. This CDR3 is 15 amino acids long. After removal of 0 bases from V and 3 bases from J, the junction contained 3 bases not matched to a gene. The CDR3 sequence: CASSVGPSGSYEQYF. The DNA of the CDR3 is TGTGCCAGCAGCGTAGGGCCTAGCGGGAGCTACGAGCAGTACTTC.